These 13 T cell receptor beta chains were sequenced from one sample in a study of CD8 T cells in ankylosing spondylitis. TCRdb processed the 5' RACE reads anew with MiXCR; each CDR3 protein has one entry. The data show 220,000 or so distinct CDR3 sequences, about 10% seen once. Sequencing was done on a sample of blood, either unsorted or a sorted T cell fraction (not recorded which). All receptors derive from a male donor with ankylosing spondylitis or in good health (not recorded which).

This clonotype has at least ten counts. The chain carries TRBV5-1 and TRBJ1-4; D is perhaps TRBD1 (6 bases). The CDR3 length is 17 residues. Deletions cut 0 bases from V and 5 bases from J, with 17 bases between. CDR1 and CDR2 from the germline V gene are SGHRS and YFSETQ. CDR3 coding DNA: TGCGCCAGCAGCTTGGCCCCGGGGGCTGAGAGGAATGAAAAACTGTTTTTT. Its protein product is CASSLAPGAERNEKLFF.

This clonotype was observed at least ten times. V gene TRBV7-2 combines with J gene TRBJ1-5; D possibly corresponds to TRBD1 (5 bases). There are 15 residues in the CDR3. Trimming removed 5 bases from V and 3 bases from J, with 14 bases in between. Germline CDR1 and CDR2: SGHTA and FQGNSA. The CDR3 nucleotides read TGTGCCAGCAGCCCAAGTAGGGGAAACAATCAGCCCCAGCATTTT. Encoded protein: CASSPSRGNNQPQHF.

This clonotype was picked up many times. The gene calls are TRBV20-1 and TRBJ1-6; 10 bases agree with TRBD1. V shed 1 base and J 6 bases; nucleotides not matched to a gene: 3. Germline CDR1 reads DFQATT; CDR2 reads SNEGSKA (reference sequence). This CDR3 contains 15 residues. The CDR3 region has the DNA TGCAGTGCTAGAGGACAGGGGGCAGGTAATTCACCCCTCCACTTT. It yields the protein CSARGQGAGNSPLHF.

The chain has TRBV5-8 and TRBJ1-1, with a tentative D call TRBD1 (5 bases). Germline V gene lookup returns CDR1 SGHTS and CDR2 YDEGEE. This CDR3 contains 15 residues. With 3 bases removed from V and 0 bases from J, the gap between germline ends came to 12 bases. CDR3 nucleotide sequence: TGTGCCAGCAGCTCGGGGGGGTACATGAACACTGAAGCTTTCTTT. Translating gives CASSSGGYMNTEAFF.

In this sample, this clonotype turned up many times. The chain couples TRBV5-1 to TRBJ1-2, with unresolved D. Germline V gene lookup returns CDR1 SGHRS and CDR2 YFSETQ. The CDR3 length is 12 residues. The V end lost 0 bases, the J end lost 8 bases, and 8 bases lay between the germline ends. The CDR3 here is CASSLGSGGYTF. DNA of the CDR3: TGCGCCAGCAGCTTGGGATCCGGGGGCTACACCTTC.

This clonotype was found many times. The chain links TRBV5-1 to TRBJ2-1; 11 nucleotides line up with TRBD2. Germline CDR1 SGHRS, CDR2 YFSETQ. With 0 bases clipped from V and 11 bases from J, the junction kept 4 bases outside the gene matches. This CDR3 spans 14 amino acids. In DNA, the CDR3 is TGCGCCAGCAGCTTGGAGACTAGCGGGGCGAAGCAGTTCTTC. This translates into CASSLETSGAKQFF.

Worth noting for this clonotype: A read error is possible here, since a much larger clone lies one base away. The CDR3 bases are TGTGCCAGCAGCCAATTGACAGCGTCGAAAGCTTTCTTT. It specifies CASSQLTASKAFF. The chain employs TRBV14 and TRBJ1-1, with D tentatively TRBD1 (5 bases). The V gene lost 2 bases and the J gene lost 9 bases, with 13 bases spanning the gap. CDR1 SGHDN and CDR2 FVKESK come from the germline V gene. The CDR3 is 13 amino acids. The full variable domain, completed using reference TRBV14 and TRBJ1-1, is EAGVTQFPSHSVIEKGQTVTLRCDPISGHDNLYWYRRVMGKEIKFLLHFVKESKQDESGMPNNRFLAERTGGTYSTLKVQPAELEDSGVYFCASSQLTASKAFFGQGTRLTVV.

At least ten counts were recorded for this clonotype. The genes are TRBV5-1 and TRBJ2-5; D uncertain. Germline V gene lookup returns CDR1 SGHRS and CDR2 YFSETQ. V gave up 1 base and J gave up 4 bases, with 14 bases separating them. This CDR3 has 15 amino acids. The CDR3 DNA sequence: TGCGCCAGCAGCTTGATGGTATTGACGGGAGAGACCCAGTACTTC. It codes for CASSLMVLTGETQYF.

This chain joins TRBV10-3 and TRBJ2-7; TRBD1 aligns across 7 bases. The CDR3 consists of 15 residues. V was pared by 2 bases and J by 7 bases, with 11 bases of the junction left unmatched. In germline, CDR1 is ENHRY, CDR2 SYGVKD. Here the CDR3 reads CAISEGTVGNGEQYF. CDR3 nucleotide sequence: TGTGCCATCAGTGAGGGGACAGTGGGGAATGGGGAGCAGTACTTC.

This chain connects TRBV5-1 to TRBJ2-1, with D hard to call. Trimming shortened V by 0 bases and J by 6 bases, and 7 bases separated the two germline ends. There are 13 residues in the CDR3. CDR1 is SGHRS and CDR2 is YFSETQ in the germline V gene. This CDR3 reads CASSLDLFNEQFF. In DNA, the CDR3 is TGCGCCAGCAGCTTGGACCTTTTCAATGAGCAGTTCTTC.

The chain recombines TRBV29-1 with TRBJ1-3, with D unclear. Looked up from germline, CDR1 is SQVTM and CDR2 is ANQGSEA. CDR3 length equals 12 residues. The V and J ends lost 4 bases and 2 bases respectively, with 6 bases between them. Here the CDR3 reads CSVASTGNTIYF. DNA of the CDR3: TGCAGCGTTGCTAGTACTGGAAACACCATATATTTT.

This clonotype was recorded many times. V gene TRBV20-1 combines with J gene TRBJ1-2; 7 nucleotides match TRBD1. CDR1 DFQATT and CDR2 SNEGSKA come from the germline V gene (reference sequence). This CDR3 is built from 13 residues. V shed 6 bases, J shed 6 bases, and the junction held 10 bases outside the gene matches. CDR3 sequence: CSASYGTADGYTF. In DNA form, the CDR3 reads TGCAGTGCCAGCTATGGGACAGCGGATGGCTACACCTTC.

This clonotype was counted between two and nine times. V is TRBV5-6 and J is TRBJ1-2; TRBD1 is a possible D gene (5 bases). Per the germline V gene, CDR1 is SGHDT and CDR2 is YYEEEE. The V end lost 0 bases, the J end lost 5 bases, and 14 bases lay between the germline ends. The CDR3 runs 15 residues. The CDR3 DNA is TGTGCCAGCAGCTTGGCCGGTGGGGCTCGTTATGGCTACACCTTC. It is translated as CASSLAGGARYGYTF.